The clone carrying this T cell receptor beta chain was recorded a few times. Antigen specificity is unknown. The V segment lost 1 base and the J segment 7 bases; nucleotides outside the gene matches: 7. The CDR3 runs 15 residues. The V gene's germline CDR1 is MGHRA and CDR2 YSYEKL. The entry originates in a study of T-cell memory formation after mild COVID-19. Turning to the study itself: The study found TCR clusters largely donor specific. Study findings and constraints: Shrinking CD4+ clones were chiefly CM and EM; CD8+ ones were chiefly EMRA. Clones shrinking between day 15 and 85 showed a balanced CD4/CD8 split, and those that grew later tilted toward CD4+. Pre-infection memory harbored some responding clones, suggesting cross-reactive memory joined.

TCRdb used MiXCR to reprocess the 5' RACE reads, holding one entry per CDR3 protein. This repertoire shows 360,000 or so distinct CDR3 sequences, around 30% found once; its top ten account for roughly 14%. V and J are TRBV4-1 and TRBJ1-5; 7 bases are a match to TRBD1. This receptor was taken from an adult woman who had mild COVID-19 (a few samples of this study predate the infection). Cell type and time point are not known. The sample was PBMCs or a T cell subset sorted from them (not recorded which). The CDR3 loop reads CASSQVGQAYQPQHF. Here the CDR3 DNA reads TGCGCCAGCAGCCAAGTCGGACAGGCTTACCAGCCCCAGCATTTT.